This T cell receptor (beta chain) stems from a study of T cells in narcolepsy. As to this clone: Its target is unknown.

Trimming cost V 3 bases and J 2 bases; bases outside gene matches: 3. This CDR3 spans 14 amino acids. Germline CDR1 is SGHVS and CDR2 is FQNEAQ. The assay was immunoSEQ multiplex PCR, and TCRdb's table has in-frame clones only and misses some. The table shows about 700 clones, with 20% to 25% occurring only once. Sequencing was performed on cultured CD4+ T cells from cerebrospinal fluid. V usage is TRBV7-8 and J usage is TRBJ2-7; TRBD2 matches 8 bases. This receptor was identified in a human donor with narcolepsy. This chain's CDR3 is CASSFSGTTYEQYF. The DNA for the CDR3 is TGTGCCAGCAGCTTTAGCGGGACAACCTACGAGCAGTACTTC.